The entry below describes one T cell receptor beta chain. Its antigen is not known. This entry comes from a study of cytomegalovirus exposure and HLA in healthy donors. Whole-study results and caveats: Most sequenced TCRs were rare (though some public TCRs occurred in many donors).

PCR amplification relied on 60 Vbeta primers (plus 13 Jbeta primers). Produced via immunoSEQ multiplex PCR; TCRdb's table is partial and in-frame only. Among 150,000 to 200,000 clones listed, around 79% were seen once. Germline values: CDR1 MNHEY, CDR2 SVGAGI. The CDR3 consists of 15 residues. Between the trimmed V and J ends, which lost 5 bases and 4 bases, there was a span of 17 bases. The chain combines TRBV6-5 with TRBJ1-2, with D maybe TRBD1 (6 bases). The TCR sequence derives from a woman in her 50s in good health and CMV-seronegative. Sequencing was performed on PBMCs. The CDR3 region has the DNA TGTGCCAGCAGTCCCTCCGGGGGGGCCCTCTATGGCTACACCTTC. This gives the protein CASSPSGGALYGYTF.